This T cell receptor (beta chain) appears in the sequencing data of a study of shared clonotypes between healthy human individuals. The method was immunoSEQ multiplex PCR; TCRdb's version includes in-frame clones alone and lacks a portion of them. The data show 1 million to 1.2 million clones, with around three quarters seen just once and about 0.94% held by the top ten. Looked up from germline, CDR1 is SGHAT and CDR2 is FQNNGV. Trimming shortened V by 5 bases and J by 1 base, and 15 bases separated the two germline ends. This CDR3 is 15 amino acids long. Sequenced material: memory CD4+ T cells from PBMCs. Subset defined: CD45RA-negative fraction. The TCR comes from a man between 18 and 29 years old in good health. Some clones in this sample may be carry-over from other donors' samples. The V and J genes are TRBV11-2 and TRBJ2-7; D may correspond to TRBD1 or TRBD2 (5 bases each). CDR3 coding DNA: TGTGCCAGCAGCCTCGGGACCGATCCGTCCTACGAGCAGTACTTC. It translates to CASSLGTDPSYEQYF.